What follows are 15 T cell receptor beta chains derived from one specimen sequenced in a study of blood T cell repertoires in COVID-19. Profiling relied on immunoSEQ multiplex PCR, and the TCRdb table lists in-frame clones only, not all of them. The table includes 200,000 to 250,000 clones, about 91% detected once. The specimen was peripheral blood. The source is a middle-aged woman with acute or convalescent COVID-19.

This clone appeared a single time. This chain uses TRBV6-5 with TRBJ1-2, with TRBD1 as a possible D gene (6 bases). Germline V gene data show CDR1 as MNHEY and CDR2 as SVGAGI. V lost 6 bases, J lost 0 bases, and 14 bases lay in between. There are 15 residues in the CDR3. The CDR3 sequence: CASRGAGPPNYGYTF. The CDR3 DNA follows: TGTGCCAGCAGGGGGGCAGGGCCACCTAACTATGGCTACACCTTC.

The CDR3 loop reads CASSFRQPNNSPLHF. The CDR3 DNA reads as TGTGCCAGCAGTTTCCGACAGCCCAATAATTCACCCCTCCACTTT. This chain connects TRBV27 to TRBJ1-6, with D perhaps TRBD1 (5 bases). Trimming took 3 bases from V and 5 from J, leaving 11 bases between them. CDR1 and CDR2 from the germline V gene are MNHEY and SMNVEV (reference sequence). The CDR3 has 15 amino acids.

The chain employs TRBV18 and TRBJ1-1; no reliable D call. Trimming shortened V by 3 bases and J by 1 base, and 18 bases separated the two germline ends. CDR1 is KGHSH and CDR2 is LQKENI in the germline V gene. This CDR3 has 17 amino acids. The CDR3 loop is CASSPLEGGFKNTEAFF. CDR3 bases: TGTGCCAGCTCACCCCTTGAGGGAGGGTTTAAGAACACTGAAGCTTTCTTT. The whole variable domain, remainder taken from reference TRBV18 and TRBJ1-1, is NAGVMQNPRHLVRRRGQEARLRCSPMKGHSHVYWYRQLPEEGLKFMVYLQKENIIDESGMPKERFSAEFPKEGPSILRIQQVVRGDSAAYFCASSPLEGGFKNTEAFFGQGTRLTVV.

This chain links TRBV28 with TRBJ2-7; 8 nucleotides agree with TRBD2. V shed 6 bases, J shed 6 bases, and the junction held 7 bases outside the gene matches. CDR3 length: 13 amino acids. Germline V gene lookup returns CDR1 MDHEN and CDR2 SYDVKM. The CDR3 region has the DNA TGTGCCAGCAGGACTAGCGAGATGGGCGAGCAGTACGTC. Amino acid sequence: CASRTSEMGEQYV.

The V gene is TRBV19, the J gene TRBJ1-4; no clear D gene. CDR1 and CDR2 from the germline V gene are LNHDA and SQIVND (reference sequence). The CDR3 has 13 amino acids. In DNA, the CDR3 is TGTGCGACTAAGGCGGGTTTCAATGAAAAACTGTTTTTT. Its protein product is CATKAGFNEKLFF.

A few counts support this clone. This chain joins TRBV3-1 (or the pseudogene TRBV3-2) and TRBJ2-5; TRBD2 matches 9 bases. Germline loops: CDR1 LGHDT, CDR2 YNNKEL (reference sequence). The ends lost 1 base at V and 4 bases at J; junction bases unmatched: 7. This CDR3 comprises 16 residues. The CDR3 bases are TGTGCCAGCAGCCAAGTAGGCGGGGGGGCCTTAGAGACCCAGTACTTC. Its protein product is CASSQVGGGALETQYF.

This clone has just one count. The chain links TRBV3-1 (or the pseudogene TRBV3-2) to TRBJ1-4, with D uncertain. Looked up from germline, CDR1 is LGHDT and CDR2 is YNNKEL (reference sequence). CDR3 size: 13 residues. Trimming cost V 5 bases and J 6 bases, with 10 bases left between them. This CDR3 reads CASSKKPDEKLFF. The CDR3 DNA is TGTGCCAGCAGCAAGAAGCCCGATGAAAAACTGTTTTTT.

This chain joins TRBV6-5 and TRBJ1-2; 7 nucleotides match TRBD1. This CDR3 is 12 amino acids long. CDR1 is MNHEY, CDR2 SVGAGI, per germline. The J segment lost 8 bases and the V segment lost 6 bases, leaving 6 bases of the junction unmatched. CDR3 in DNA: TGTGCCAGCAGGACAGGGCTGGGGGGCTACACCTTC. Residues: CASRTGLGGYTF.

The chain carries TRBV19 and TRBJ2-2, with D unclear. V lost 9 bases, J lost 2 bases, and 16 bases lay in between. The CDR3 contains 15 residues. From germline, CDR1 is LNHDA and CDR2 SQIVND (reference sequence). The CDR3 coding sequence is TGTGCCAGCCAGCAAAGTGGGCTAAACACCGGGGAGCTGTTTTTT. This codes for CASQQSGLNTGELFF.

The chain joins TRBV6-1 to TRBJ1-5; a possible D gene is TRBD1 (6 bases). Germline V gives CDR1 MNHNS, CDR2 SASEGT. The CDR3 totals 15 residues. Trimming took 3 bases from V and 4 from J, leaving 13 bases between them. CDR3 nucleotides: TGTGCCAGCAGTGACTTACAGGGTACTAATCAGCCCCAGCATTTT. This sequence encodes CASSDLQGTNQPQHF.

This chain connects TRBV9 to TRBJ2-1; 8 positions match TRBD2. The length of the CDR3 is 15 residues. CDR1 is SGDLS and CDR2 is YYNGEE in the germline V gene. The ends lost 3 bases at V and 2 bases at J; junction bases unmatched: 4. CDR3 residues: CASSAAGGPYNEQFF. The CDR3 bases are TGTGCCAGCAGCGCGGCGGGGGGCCCCTACAATGAGCAGTTCTTC.

The V call is TRBV6-1, the J call TRBJ1-6, with TRBD1 as a possible D gene (5 bases). Deletions cut 2 bases from V and 11 bases from J, with 13 bases between. The CDR3 loop spans 14 amino acids. Germline CDR1 MNHNS, CDR2 SASEGT. CDR3 DNA: TGTGCCAGCAGTGAACTAGCGGGACCCCCACCCCTCCACTTT. It specifies CASSELAGPPPLHF.

This chain connects TRBV5-6 to TRBJ2-1; 14 bases are shared with TRBD2. Per the germline V gene, CDR1 is SGHDT and CDR2 is YYEEEE. Unmatched junction bases numbered 6, after V lost 3 bases and J lost 7 bases. The CDR3 is 16 residues long. The CDR3: CASSYAGTSGGNEQFF. CDR3 coding DNA: TGTGCCAGCAGCTACGCCGGGACTAGCGGGGGTAATGAGCAGTTCTTC. Full variable domain (remainder filled in from reference TRBV5-6 and TRBJ2-1): DAGVTQSPTHLIKTRGQQVTLRCSPKSGHDTVSWYQQALGQGPQFIFQYYEEEERQRGNFPDRFSGHQFPNYSSELNVNALLLGDSALYLCASSYAGTSGGNEQFFGPGTRLTVL.

The chain joins TRBV5-1 to TRBJ1-6; D might be TRBD1 (5 bases). The CDR3 loop spans 15 amino acids. V lost 0 bases to trimming and J lost 9 bases, with 13 bases between them. CDR1 is SGHRS, CDR2 YFSETQ, per germline. As DNA, the CDR3 is TGCGCCAGCAGCTTGGCAGGGAATACAGGTTCACCCCTCCACTTT. Translation: CASSLAGNTGSPLHF.

This chain connects TRBV5-4 to TRBJ2-1; tentatively, D is TRBD2 (6 bases). The V end lost 0 bases, the J end lost 5 bases, and 9 bases lay between the germline ends. CDR1 is SGHNT, CDR2 YYREEE, per germline (reference sequence). The CDR3 has 14 amino acids. The CDR3 sequence is CASSLGLVDNEQFF. The CDR3 DNA follows: TGTGCCAGCAGCTTGGGACTAGTAGACAATGAGCAGTTCTTC.